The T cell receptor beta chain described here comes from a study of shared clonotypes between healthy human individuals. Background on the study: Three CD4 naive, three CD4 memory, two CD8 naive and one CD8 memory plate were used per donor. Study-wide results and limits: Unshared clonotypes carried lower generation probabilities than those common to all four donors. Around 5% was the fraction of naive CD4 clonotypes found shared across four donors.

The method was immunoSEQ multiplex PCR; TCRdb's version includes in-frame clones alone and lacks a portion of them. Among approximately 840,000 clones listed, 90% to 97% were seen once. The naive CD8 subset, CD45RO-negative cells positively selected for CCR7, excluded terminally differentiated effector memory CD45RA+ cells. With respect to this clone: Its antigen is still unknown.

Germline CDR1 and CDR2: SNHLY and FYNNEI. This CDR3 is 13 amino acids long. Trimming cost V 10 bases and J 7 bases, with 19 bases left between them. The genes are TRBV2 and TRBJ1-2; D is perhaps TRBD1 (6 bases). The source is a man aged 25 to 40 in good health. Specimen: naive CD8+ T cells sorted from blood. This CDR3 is CATSLPQGTGYTF. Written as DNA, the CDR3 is TGTGCCACCTCGTTACCACAGGGTACTGGCTACACCTTC.